Following are 24 T cell receptor beta chains from one sample sequenced in a study of human T cells and chemical hapten exposure. A single record per CDR3 protein comes from TCRdb applying MiXCR to the RACE reads. The sample shows 97,000 or so distinct CDR3 sequences, roughly 27% of them seen only once. Indicated time point: patch test 3, about 24 weeks after DPC sensitization. The sample's treatment: therapeutic diphenylcyclopropenone sensitization with weekly scalp DPC. Sample: whole blood, taken in connection with sensitization to the hapten diphenylcyclopropenone (DPC). Receptors were obtained from a man aged 40-55 years with alopecia areata. Some clones in this sample may be carry-over from other donors' samples.

This chain joins TRBV27 and TRBJ2-7; 13 bases are shared with TRBD2. The J segment lost 5 bases and the V segment lost 3 bases, leaving 7 bases of the junction unmatched. CDR3 size: 16 residues. Looked up from germline, CDR1 is MNHEY and CDR2 is SMNVEV (reference sequence). In DNA form, the CDR3 reads TGTGCCAGCAGTTTGGGAAGACTAGCGGGAGGCCACGAGCAGTACTTC. Residues: CASSLGRLAGGHEQYF.

This clonotype was detected a few times. This chain connects TRBV29-1 to TRBJ1-1; 10 bases fit TRBD1. CDR3 length equals 11 residues. Unmatched junction bases numbered 2, after V lost 6 bases and J lost 7 bases. CDR1 and CDR2 (germline): SQVTM, ANQGSEA. The CDR3 coding sequence is TGCAGCGTGGACAGGGGGATTGAAGCTTTCTTT. Amino acid sequence: CSVDRGIEAFF.

The chain couples TRBV7-9 to TRBJ2-2; possibly TRBD2 for D (5 bases). Deletions cut 4 bases from V and 5 bases from J, with 20 bases between. The germline CDR1 and CDR2 sequences are SEHNR and FQNEAQ (reference sequence). This CDR3 is 17 amino acids long. The DNA of the CDR3 is TGTGCCAGCAGCTCCCCTCCCGGGATCATAGGTACCGGGGAGCTGTTTTTT. This sequence encodes CASSSPPGIIGTGELFF. The full variable domain, rest sourced from reference TRBV7-9 and TRBJ2-2, is DTGVSQNPRHKITKRGQNVTFRCDPISEHNRLYWYRQTLGQGPEFLTYFQNEAQLEKSRLLSDRFSAERPKGSFSTLEIQRTEQGDSAMYLCASSSPPGIIGTGELFFGEGSRLTVL.

V is TRBV7-8 and J is TRBJ2-7; tentatively, D is TRBD1 or TRBD2 (5 bases each). V gave up 4 bases and J gave up 2 bases, with 15 bases separating them. The CDR3 has 15 amino acids. Germline values: CDR1 SGHVS, CDR2 FQNEAQ. The CDR3 sequence: CASSSGTRYPYEQYF. The CDR3 region has the DNA TGTGCCAGCAGCTCCGGGACCCGCTATCCCTACGAGCAGTACTTC.

This chain links TRBV28 with TRBJ2-4; TRBD1 might be the D (5 bases). Trimming pared 2 bases from V and 3 bases from J, leaving 14 bases between. This CDR3 has 16 residues. Germline lookup yields CDR1 MDHEN and CDR2 SYDVKM. The DNA for the CDR3 is TGTGCCAGCAGTTTAGGTTTCAGGGTGGTCAAAAACATTCAGTACTTC. Encoded protein: CASSLGFRVVKNIQYF. Drawing the rest from reference TRBV28 and TRBJ2-4, the complete variable domain is DVKVTQSSRYLVKRTGEKVFLECVQDMDHENMFWYRQDPGLGLRLIYFSYDVKMKEKGDIPEGYSVSREKKERFSLILESASTNQTSMYLCASSLGFRVVKNIQYFGAGTRLSVL.

This clonotype appeared many times. The rearrangement joins TRBV4-1 to TRBJ2-6; possible D gene TRBD1, 6 bases. Looked up from germline, CDR1 is MGHRA and CDR2 is YSYEKL. The CDR3 extends over 17 amino acids. The germline V and J ends were trimmed by 3 bases and 2 bases, with 14 bases remaining between them. The CDR3 DNA is TGCGCCAGCAGCCAGTCAGGGGTGAACGCTGGGGCCAACGTCCTGACTTTC. Protein product: CASSQSGVNAGANVLTF.

This clonotype was picked up a small number of times. The V and J genes are TRBV28 and TRBJ2-7; 10 bases map to TRBD2. Germline V gene data show CDR1 as MDHEN and CDR2 as SYDVKM. The V segment lost 3 bases and the J segment 2 bases; nucleotides outside the gene matches: 13. CDR3 length: 18 residues. The CDR3 coding sequence is TGTGCCAGCAGTTTCTCAGCGGGAGGGTTTTCGACCGCCTACGAGCAGTACTTC. It specifies CASSFSAGGFSTAYEQYF. The full variable domain, its missing parts supplied by reference TRBV28 and TRBJ2-7, is DVKVTQSSRYLVKRTGEKVFLECVQDMDHENMFWYRQDPGLGLRLIYFSYDVKMKEKGDIPEGYSVSREKKERFSLILESASTNQTSMYLCASSFSAGGFSTAYEQYFGPGTRLTVT.

The chain is built from TRBV20-1 and TRBJ2-3; 9 bases map to TRBD2. This CDR3 is 15 amino acids long. Losses at the gene ends were 2 bases for V and 4 bases for J; bases not matched to a gene: 7. The germline CDR1 and CDR2 sequences are DFQATT and SNEGSKA (reference sequence). The chain's CDR3 is CSARISGGGADTQYF. CDR3 DNA: TGCAGTGCTAGAATTAGCGGGGGTGGGGCAGATACGCAGTATTTT.

The table lists this clonotype with a few counts. The rearrangement links TRBV7-2 to TRBJ2-1, with TRBD2 matching over 9 bases. CDR3 length equals 15 residues. Germline V CDR1 and CDR2: SGHTA, FQGNSA. J was trimmed by 3 bases and V by 1 base; bases with no gene match: 1. This chain's CDR3 is CASSLGSGSYNEQFF. CDR3 DNA sequence: TGTGCCAGCAGCTTAGGTAGCGGGAGCTACAATGAGCAGTTCTTC.

The rearrangement uses TRBV29-1 and TRBJ2-7; D could derive from TRBD1 or TRBD2 (6 bases each). CDR3 size: 13 residues. CDR1 is SQVTM and CDR2 is ANQGSEA in the germline V gene. V was trimmed by 1 base and J by 6 bases, leaving 13 bases between them. CDR3 protein: CSVEVGGVGEQYF. The CDR3 DNA is TGCAGCGTTGAAGTCGGGGGCGTGGGCGAGCAGTACTTC.

This clonotype was detected only a few times. The chain couples TRBV20-1 to TRBJ2-5; 7 bases align to TRBD1. Germline V CDR1 and CDR2: DFQATT, SNEGSKA (reference sequence). After removal of 2 bases from V and 3 bases from J, the junction contained 3 bases not matched to a gene. The CDR3 runs 13 residues. Written as DNA, the CDR3 is TGCAGTGCTAGACGGCAGGGGGAAGAGACCCAGTACTTC. Protein sequence: CSARRQGEETQYF.

V gene TRBV2 combines with J gene TRBJ2-1; 12 bases align to TRBD1. Per germline, CDR1 SNHLY and CDR2 FYNNEI. There are 17 residues in the CDR3. J gave up 10 bases and V 3 bases, and 13 bases lay outside the gene matches. The CDR3 sequence is CASSDTPPGQGAREQFF. For the CDR3, the DNA is TGTGCCAGCAGTGACACCCCTCCGGGACAGGGGGCGCGGGAGCAGTTCTTC. Variable domain in full (rest from reference TRBV2 and TRBJ2-1): EPEVTQTPSHQVTQMGQEVILRCVPISNHLYFYWYRQILGQKVEFLVSFYNNEISEKSEIFDDQFSVERPDGSNFTLKIRSTKLEDSAMYFCASSDTPPGQGAREQFFGPGTRLTVL.

In this sample, this clonotype turned up a few times. The gene calls are TRBV7-7 and TRBJ2-3; no reliable D call. The CDR3 has 13 residues. Deletions cut 5 bases from V and 6 bases from J, with 12 bases between. Germline CDR1 SSHAT, CDR2 FNYEAQ (reference sequence). The CDR3 region has the DNA TGTGCCAGCAGCCCCGTAACCGGCGATACGCAGTATTTT. Translation gives CASSPVTGDTQYF.

In its sample, this clonotype was seen a few times. The rearrangement links TRBV12-3 or TRBV12-4 to TRBJ1-2; TRBD1 matches at 10 bases. This CDR3 has 13 residues. J gave up 7 bases and V 7 bases, and 6 bases lay outside the gene matches. For the CDR3, the DNA is TGTGCCAGCAAGTGGGGACAGGGGCTTGGCTACACCTTC. The encoded protein is CASKWGQGLGYTF.

This clonotype showed up just a few times. Compared with germline, one end of the junction differs, possibly owing to a read error. CDR3 residues: CASSSPTDSGSTIYF. For the CDR3, the DNA is TGTGCCAGCAGTTCCCCGACTGATTCTGGAAGCACCATATATTTT. The gene calls are TRBV6-2 or TRBV6-3 and TRBJ1-3; D unclear. The CDR3 covers 15 residues. Germline assignment: CDR1 MNHEY and CDR2 SVGEGT.

The chain has TRBV5-1 and TRBJ2-7; D possibly uses TRBD1 or TRBD2 (5 bases each). This CDR3 spans 14 amino acids. V lost 4 bases, J lost 1 base, and 12 bases lay in between. CDR1 SGHRS and CDR2 YFSETQ come from the germline V gene. This chain's CDR3 is CASSPGTDSYEQYF. In DNA, the CDR3 is TGCGCCAGCAGCCCCGGGACGGATTCCTACGAGCAGTACTTC.

The J gene is TRBJ1-5, the V gene TRBV28; no firm D call. Trimming left V 5 bases short and J 7 bases short, with 18 bases between. CDR1 is MDHEN and CDR2 is SYDVKM in the germline V gene. The CDR3 totals 15 residues. The CDR3 region is CASSTRHPGRQPQHF. CDR3 nucleotides: TGTGCCAGCAGTACCCGACATCCTGGCAGGCAGCCCCAGCATTTT.

This clonotype was counted only a few times. The chain has TRBV4-2 and TRBJ2-5; D gene uncertain. The CDR3 spans 14 residues. V was cut by 1 base and J by 5 bases, with 11 bases left in between. Germline CDR1 is LGHNA and CDR2 is YNFKEQ. DNA for the CDR3: TGTGCCAGCAGCCAAGTTCCTAACGGGGAGACCCAGTACTTC. It encodes CASSQVPNGETQYF.

This chain uses TRBV16 with TRBJ1-4; D possibly corresponds to TRBD1 (5 bases). Per the germline V gene, CDR1 is KGHSY and CDR2 is FQNENV. The CDR3 totals 17 residues. V lost 3 bases to trimming and J lost 0 bases, with 14 bases between them. Here the CDR3 DNA reads TGTGCCAGCAGCCACCTGGGGGACCGTGCAACTAATGAAAAACTGTTTTTT. This sequence encodes CASSHLGDRATNEKLFF.

This clonotype occurred a few times. The rearrangement links TRBV20-1 to TRBJ2-7; perhaps D is TRBD1 or TRBD2 (5 bases each). Deletions cut 4 bases from V and 2 bases from J, with 12 bases between. The length of the CDR3 is 13 residues. Germline CDR1 reads DFQATT; CDR2 reads SNEGSKA (reference sequence). The CDR3 loop reads CSAKRRGTYEQYF. CDR3 nucleotide sequence: TGCAGTGCTAAACGTCGGGGCACCTACGAGCAGTACTTC.

This clonotype has more than one count but fewer than ten. V gene TRBV20-1 combines with J gene TRBJ2-3; no clear D gene. CDR1 DFQATT and CDR2 SNEGSKA come from the germline V gene (reference sequence). The germline V and J ends were trimmed by 0 bases and 4 bases, with 8 bases remaining between them. This CDR3 spans 13 amino acids. CDR3 sequence reads: CSARDPNPDTQYF. Here the CDR3 DNA reads TGCAGTGCTAGAGATCCAAACCCAGATACGCAGTATTTT.

The chain couples TRBV18 to TRBJ2-1; 8 bases are shared with TRBD2. Losses at the gene ends were 3 bases for V and 7 bases for J; bases not matched to a gene: 8. The CDR3 extends over 15 amino acids. Looked up from germline, CDR1 is KGHSH and CDR2 is LQKENI. In DNA form, the CDR3 reads TGTGCCAGCTCACCCTCCGGGACTAGTGGAAATGAGCAGTTCTTC. It translates to CASSPSGTSGNEQFF.

This clonotype was seen a few times. The chain links TRBV5-6 to TRBJ2-7, with 10 bases matching TRBD2. This CDR3 has 16 amino acids. CDR1 and CDR2 from the germline V gene are SGHDT and YYEEEE. V was clipped by 0 bases and J by 4 bases; unmatched bases: 7. CDR3 protein: CASSLAEAGGPYEQYF. Written as DNA, the CDR3 is TGTGCCAGCAGCTTGGCCGAAGCGGGAGGGCCGTACGAGCAGTACTTC.

The chain has TRBV20-1 and TRBJ2-7; no clear D gene. This CDR3 comprises 18 residues. The germline V and J ends were trimmed by 1 base and 3 bases, with 25 bases remaining between them. Germline V gives CDR1 DFQATT, CDR2 SNEGSKA (reference sequence). CDR3 amino acids: CSARVMEIAHLSYYEQYF. The CDR3 DNA sequence: TGCAGTGCTAGAGTGATGGAGATCGCCCACCTATCCTACTACGAGCAGTACTTC.